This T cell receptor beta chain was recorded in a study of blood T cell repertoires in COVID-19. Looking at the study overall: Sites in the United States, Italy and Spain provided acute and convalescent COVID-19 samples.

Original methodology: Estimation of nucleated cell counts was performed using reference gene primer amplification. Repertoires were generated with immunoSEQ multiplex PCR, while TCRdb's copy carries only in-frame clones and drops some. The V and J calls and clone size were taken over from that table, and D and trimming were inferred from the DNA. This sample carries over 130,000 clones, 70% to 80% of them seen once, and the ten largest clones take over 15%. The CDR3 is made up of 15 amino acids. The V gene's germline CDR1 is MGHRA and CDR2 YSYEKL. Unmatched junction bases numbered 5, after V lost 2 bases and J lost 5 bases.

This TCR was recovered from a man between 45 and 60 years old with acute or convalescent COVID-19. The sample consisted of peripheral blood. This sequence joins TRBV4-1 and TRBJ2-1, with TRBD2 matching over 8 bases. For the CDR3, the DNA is TGCGCCAGCAGCCAACCCGGGACTAGAAACAATGAGCAGTTCTTC. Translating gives CASSQPGTRNNEQFF.